This is a list of T cell receptor beta chains from one sample in a study of T cell repertoires in aging, cancer and after chemotherapy. TCRdb re-called the multiplex PCR reads with MiXCR, one entry per CDR3 protein. This table holds about 3,000 distinct CDR3 sequences, more than 25% found once. Sequencing was carried out using blood. The receptors stem from a human donor in good health. The CDR3 runs from the conserved cysteine through the conserved F or W. D genes are given only for firm matches. Some rows mark clone size as missing; the rest say once, few, many or name a class of expanded clone.

NA | TRBJ1-2 | NA | TRBV27 | CASSLSRGLLRGYTF | TGTGCCAGCAGTTTATCCCGGGGGCTCCTGCGAGGCTACACCTTC
NA | TRBJ2-1 | medium-sized | TRBV15 | CATSRPLADEQFF | TGTGCCACCAGCAGGCCCCTCGCGGATGAGCAGTTCTTC
TRBD2 | TRBJ2-7 | medium-sized | TRBV19 | CASSLHPAGTTNPYEQYF | TGTGCCAGTAGTCTCCACCCCGCGGGGACTACCAATCCCTACGAGCAGTACTTC
NA | TRBJ2-1 | large | TRBV6-2/TRBV6-3 | CASSYSRGEQFF | TGTGCCAGCAGTTACTCTCGGGGCGAGCAGTTCTTC
TRBD2 | TRBJ2-2 | NA | TRBV5-1 | CASSGTSGRRNTGELFF | TGCGCCAGCAGTGGGACTAGCGGGAGACGGAACACCGGGGAGCTGTTTTTT
NA | TRBJ2-5 | medium-sized | TRBV6-1 | CASTLGLLKETQYF | TGTGCCAGCACCTTGGGACTTCTAAAAGAGACCCAGTACTTC
TRBD2 | TRBJ2-1 | NA | TRBV27 | CASSSHPYGRAPEQFF | TGTGCCAGCAGTTCCCATCCTTACGGGAGGGCCCCCGAGCAGTTCTTC
NA | TRBJ1-5 | few | TRBV27 | CASSLIGWRFWIYSNQPQHF | TGTGCCAGCAGTTTAATCGGGTGGAGATTCTGGATATATAGCAATCAGCCCCAGCATTTT
TRBD2 | TRBJ2-2 | NA | TRBV5-1 | CASSLERLAGGELAGELFF | TGCGCCAGCAGCTTGGAGCGCCTAGCGGGAGGGGAATTGGCCGGGGAGCTGTTTTTT
TRBD2 | TRBJ2-2 | large | TRBV6-5 | CASSFSGSFGELFF | TGTGCCAGCAGCTTTAGCGGGAGCTTCGGGGAGCTGTTTTTT
NA | TRBJ2-7 | NA | TRBV5-1 | CASSLAAGSSYEQYF | TGTGCCAGCAGCTTGGCCGCAGGGTCCTCCTACGAGCAGTACTTC
NA | TRBJ2-2 | few | TRBV20-1 | CSAMGRENTGELFF | TGCAGTGCTATGGGCAGGGAGAACACCGGGGAGCTGTTTTTT
NA | TRBJ2-5 | few | TRBV11-3 | CASSLDRAETQYF | TGTGCCAGCAGCTTAGACAGGGCAGAGACCCAGTACTTC
NA | TRBJ2-4 | few | TRBV6-4 | CASSDSGVAKNIQYF | TGTGCCAGCAGTGACTCAGGGGTAGCCAAAAACATTCAGTACTTC
NA | TRBJ2-1 | medium-sized | TRBV6-5 | CASSYFEGSGYNEQFF | TGTGCCAGCAGTTATTTTGAGGGATCGGGCTACAATGAGCAGTTCTTC
TRBD2 | TRBJ2-5 | medium-sized | TRBV7-4 | CASSTWTSKETQYF | TGTGCCAGCAGCACCTGGACTAGCAAAGAGACCCAGTACTTC
NA | TRBJ2-7 | NA | TRBV4-1 | CASSPGQGWRSSSYEQYF | TGCGCCAGCAGCCCGGGGCAGGGGTGGAGATCTTCCTCCTACGAGCAGTACTTC
NA | TRBJ2-2 | few | TRBV5-1 | CASSRDGANTGELFF | TGCGCCAGCAGCCGGGACGGAGCGAACACCGGGGAGCTGTTTTTT
NA | TRBJ2-3 | NA | TRBV7-2 | CASSFTPLRTDTQYF | TGTGCCAGCAGCTTCACACCCTTGCGCACAGATACGCAGTATTTT
NA | TRBJ2-1 | few | TRBV6-2/TRBV6-3 | CASSFLQDYNEQFF | TGTGCCAGCAGTTTCTTACAGGATTACAATGAGCAGTTCTTC
TRBD1 | TRBJ2-1 | few | TRBV11-3 | CASSPSTGWYNEQFF | TGTGCCAGCAGTCCTTCGACAGGGTGGTACAATGAGCAGTTCTTC
TRBD1 | TRBJ2-7 | few | TRBV10-1 | CASSDIGTATHEQYF | TGCGCCAGCAGTGACATCGGGACAGCTACCCACGAGCAGTACTTC
TRBD2 | TRBJ2-5 | NA | TRBV12-3/TRBV12-4 | CASSLGLAGVQETQYF | TGTGCCAGCAGTTTAGGGCTAGCGGGAGTCCAAGAGACCCAGTACTTC
TRBD2 | TRBJ2-7 | few | TRBV19 | CASSIDPGTSGRMTYEQYF | TGTGCCAGTAGTATTGATCCCGGGACTAGCGGGAGGATGACCTACGAGCAGTACTTC
TRBD1 | TRBJ1-4 | medium-sized | TRBV19 | CATYGTGGEKLFF | TGTGCCACCTATGGGACAGGGGGCGAAAAACTGTTTTTT
NA | TRBJ2-2 | NA | TRBV12-3/TRBV12-4 | CASSLEGTGAGELFF | TGTGCCAGCAGTTTAGAGGGGACGGGGGCCGGGGAGCTGTTTTTT
NA | TRBJ2-3 | medium-sized | TRBV30 | CAWGGASTDTQYF | TGTGCCTGGGGGGGGGCTAGCACAGATACGCAGTATTTT
TRBD2 | TRBJ2-7 | few | TRBV6-5 | CASRTSGRNYAYEQYF | TGTGCCAGCAGGACTAGCGGGAGGAACTATGCCTACGAGCAGTACTTC
NA | TRBJ2-6 | NA | TRBV28 | CASSLLGQGSGANVLTF | TGTGCCAGCAGTTTACTAGGTCAGGGGTCGGGGGCCAACGTCCTGACTTTC
TRBD2 | TRBJ2-5 | few | TRBV10-2 | CASSPPGLAGETQYF | TGCGCCAGCAGTCCCCCGGGACTAGCGGGAGAGACCCAGTACTTC
NA | TRBJ2-3 | NA | TRBV5-4 | CASSSKTRRDTQYF | TGTGCCAGCAGCTCGAAGACTAGGAGGGATACGCAGTATTTT
TRBD1 | TRBJ2-7 | medium-sized | TRBV19 | CASTMGQVGEYEQYF | TGTGCCAGTACTATGGGACAGGTGGGGGAGTACGAGCAGTACTTC
TRBD1 | TRBJ1-3 | medium-sized | TRBV6-5 | CASSQQGVRTGNTIYF | TGTGCCAGCAGTCAACAGGGGGTTCGTACTGGAAACACCATATATTTT
NA | TRBJ2-7 | NA | TRBV10-3 | CAISESGVRGTYEQYF | TGTGCCATCAGTGAGTCTGGGGTTCGGGGGACCTACGAGCAGTACTTC
TRBD2 | TRBJ2-1 | medium-sized | TRBV12-3/TRBV12-4 | CASTPGTSGDEQFF | TGTGCCAGCACCCCAGGGACTAGTGGCGATGAGCAGTTCTTC
NA | TRBJ2-5 | medium-sized | TRBV5-4 | CASSDGPPEETQYF | TGTGCCAGCAGCGACGGGCCCCCCGAGGAGACCCAGTACTTC
TRBD1 | TRBJ2-7 | medium-sized | TRBV30 | CAWSARDRGSYEQYF | TGTGCCTGGAGTGCCCGCGACAGGGGCTCCTACGAGCAGTACTTC
TRBD1 | TRBJ2-2 | few | TRBV12-3/TRBV12-4 | CASSLWGQTSTGELFF | TGTGCCAGCAGTTTATGGGGACAGACGAGCACCGGGGAGCTGTTTTTT
NA | TRBJ1-5 | few | TRBV7-6 | CASSLVGLTSQHF | TGTGCCAGCAGCTTAGTAGGTTTGACTTCCCAGCATTTT
NA | TRBJ2-1 | few | TRBV6-2/TRBV6-3 | CASSALGYEQFF | TGTGCCAGCAGTGCACTCGGGTATGAGCAGTTCTTC
NA | TRBJ2-7 | medium-sized | TRBV27 | CASSFTGSSYEQYF | TGTGCCAGCAGTTTTACAGGGAGCTCCTACGAGCAGTACTTC
NA | TRBJ2-7 | few | TRBV12-3/TRBV12-4 | CASSLALGLSYEQYF | TGTGCCAGCAGTTTAGCGCTAGGACTCTCCTACGAGCAGTACTTC
TRBD2 | TRBJ2-2 | NA | TRBV27 | CASSTGTSDTGELFF | TGTGCCAGCAGTACCGGGACTAGCGACACCGGGGAGCTGTTTTTT
TRBD2 | TRBJ2-3 | NA | TRBV7-6 | CASSYGGLAGTDTQYF | TGTGCCAGCAGCTATGGGGGACTAGCGGGTACAGATACGCAGTATTTT
NA | TRBJ2-4 | NA | TRBV28 | CASSHRTLAKNIQYF | TGTGCCAGCAGCCACCGGACCCTAGCCAAAAACATTCAGTACTTC
NA | TRBJ1-3 | few | TRBV5-1 | CASSYRGGQLSGNTIYF | TGCGCCAGCAGCTACCGGGGTGGACAACTCTCTGGAAACACCATATATTTT
NA | TRBJ2-2 | NA | TRBV25-1 | CASSRNTGELFF | TGTGCCAGCAGCCGCAACACCGGGGAGCTGTTTTTT
NA | TRBJ2-7 | medium-sized | TRBV5-4 | CASSIGSEQYF | TGTGCCAGCAGCATCGGGTCCGAGCAGTACTTC
TRBD2 | TRBJ2-5 | medium-sized | TRBV12-3/TRBV12-4 | CASSGGMHRETQYF | TGTGCCAGCAGCGGGGGGATGCATCGAGAGACCCAGTACTTC
TRBD1 | TRBJ1-3 | medium-sized | TRBV30 | CAWDRGWSGNTIYF | TGTGCCTGGGACAGGGGTTGGTCTGGAAACACCATATATTTT
NA | TRBJ2-3 | few | TRBV7-6 | CASSLSVVESTDTQYF | TGTGCCAGCAGCTTGTCGGTGGTAGAGAGCACAGATACGCAGTATTTT
NA | TRBJ1-1 | NA | TRBV12-3/TRBV12-4 | CASSTDGGEAFF | TGTGCCAGCAGCACCGACGGAGGTGAAGCTTTCTTT